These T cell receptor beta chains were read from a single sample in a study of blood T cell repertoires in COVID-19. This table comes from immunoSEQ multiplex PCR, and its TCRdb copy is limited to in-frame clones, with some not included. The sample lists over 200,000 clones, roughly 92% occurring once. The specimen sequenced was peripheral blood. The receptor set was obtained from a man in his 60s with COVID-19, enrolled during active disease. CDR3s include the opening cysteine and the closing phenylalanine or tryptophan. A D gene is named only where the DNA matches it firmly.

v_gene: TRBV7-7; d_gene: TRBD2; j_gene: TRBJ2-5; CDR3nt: TGTGCTAGCAGCCCGCTAGCGGGGGGCCAAGAGACCCAGTACTTC; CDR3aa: CASSPLAGGQETQYF
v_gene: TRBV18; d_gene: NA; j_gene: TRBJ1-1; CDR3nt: TGTGCCAGCTCACCGAACCAAGGGGCGGGGGCTACTGAAGCTTTCTTT; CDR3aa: CASSPNQGAGATEAFF
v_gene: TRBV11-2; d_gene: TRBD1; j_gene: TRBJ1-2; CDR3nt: TGTGCCAGCAGCTTAGACAGGGGGCCACCATTCCTTATAAACTATGGCTACACCTTC; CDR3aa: CASSLDRGPPFLINYGYTF
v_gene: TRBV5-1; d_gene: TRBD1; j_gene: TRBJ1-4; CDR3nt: TGCGCCAGCAGCCGGGACAGTGAGGGGAGGGAAAAACTGTTTTTT; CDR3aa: CASSRDSEGREKLFF
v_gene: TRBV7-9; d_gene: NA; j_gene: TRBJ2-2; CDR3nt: TGTGCCAGCAGCTTACAGGCGCCAGCTAAAGGGGAGCTGTTTTTT; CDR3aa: CASSLQAPAKGELFF
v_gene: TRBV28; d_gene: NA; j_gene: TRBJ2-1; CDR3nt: TGTGCCAGCAGTTTAAAGCGGAGCTCCTACAATGAGCAGTTCTTC; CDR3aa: CASSLKRSSYNEQFF
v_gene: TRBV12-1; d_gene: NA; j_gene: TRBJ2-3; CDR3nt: TGTGCCAGCAGCTCCCGGACTAGCGGGGGGGATACAGATACGCAGTATTTT; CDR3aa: CASSSRTSGGDTDTQYF
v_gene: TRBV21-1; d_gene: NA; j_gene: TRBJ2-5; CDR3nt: TGTGCCAGCAGCCCACAGGGGACCCTAAAATCCAAAGAGACCCAGTACTTC; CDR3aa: CASSPQGTLKSKETQYF
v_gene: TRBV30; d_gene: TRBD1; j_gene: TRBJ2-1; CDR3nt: TGTGCTCGGACCCCGGGACAGGGGACGTACAATGAGCAGTTCTTC; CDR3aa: CARTPGQGTYNEQFF
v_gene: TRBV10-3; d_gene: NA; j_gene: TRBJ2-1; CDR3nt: TGTGCCATCAGTGAGTCTAACATGAGGGATGAGCAGTTCTTC; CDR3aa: CAISESNMRDEQFF